This TCR beta chain came from a study of Graves' ophthalmopathy and Graves' hyperthyroidism. Beta-chain TCR CDR3 regions were amplified from RNA transcripts. Amplification began with first-round RT-PCR using HTBI primers, then second-round multiplex PCR was performed. Using its own MiXCR run on the multiplex PCR reads, TCRdb lists one record per CDR3 protein. The sample has approximately 700,000 distinct CDR3 sequences, over 40% seen once. This CDR3 comprises 14 residues. The V gene lost 3 bases and the J gene lost 10 bases, with 13 bases spanning the gap. This clonotype was observed many times. The chain couples TRBV12-3 or TRBV12-4 to TRBJ1-6, with D tentatively TRBD1 (5 bases). Sequencing input: peripheral blood. This sequence originates from an adult man with Graves' ophthalmopathy. The CDR3 DNA reads TGTGCCAGCAGTTTGGGCAGGGTAGGGTCACCCCTCCACTTT. This codes for CASSLGRVGSPLHF.